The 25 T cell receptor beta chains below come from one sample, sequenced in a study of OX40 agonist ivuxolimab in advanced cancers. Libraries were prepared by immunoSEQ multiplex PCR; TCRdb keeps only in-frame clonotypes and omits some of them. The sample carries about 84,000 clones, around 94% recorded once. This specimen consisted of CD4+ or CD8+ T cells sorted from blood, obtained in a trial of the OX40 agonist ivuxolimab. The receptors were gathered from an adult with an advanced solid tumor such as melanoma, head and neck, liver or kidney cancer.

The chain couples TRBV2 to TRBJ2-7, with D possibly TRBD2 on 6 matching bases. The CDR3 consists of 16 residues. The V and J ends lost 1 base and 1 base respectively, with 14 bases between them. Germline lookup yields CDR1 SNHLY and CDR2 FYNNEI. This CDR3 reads CASSEGFPGTSYEQYF. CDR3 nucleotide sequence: TGTGCCAGCAGTGAAGGCTTCCCAGGGACTTCCTACGAGCAGTACTTC. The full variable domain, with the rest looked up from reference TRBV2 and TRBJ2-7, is EPEVTQTPSHQVTQMGQEVILRCVPISNHLYFYWYRQILGQKVEFLVSFYNNEISEKSEIFDDQFSVERPDGSNFTLKIRSTKLEDSAMYFCASSEGFPGTSYEQYFGPGTRLTVT.

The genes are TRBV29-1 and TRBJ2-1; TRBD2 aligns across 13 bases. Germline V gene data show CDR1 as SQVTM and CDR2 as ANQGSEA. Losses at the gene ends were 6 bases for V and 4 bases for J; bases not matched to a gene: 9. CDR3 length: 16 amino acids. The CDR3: CSVAGTSGKDYNEQFF. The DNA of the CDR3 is TGCAGCGTCGCCGGGACTAGCGGGAAGGATTACAATGAGCAGTTCTTC.

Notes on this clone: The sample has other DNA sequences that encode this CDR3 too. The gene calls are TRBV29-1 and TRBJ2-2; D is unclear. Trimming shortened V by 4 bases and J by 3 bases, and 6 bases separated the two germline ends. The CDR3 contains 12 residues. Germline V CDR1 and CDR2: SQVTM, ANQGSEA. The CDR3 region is CSVVEYTGELFF. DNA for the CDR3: TGCAGCGTTGTCGAGTACACCGGGGAGCTGTTTTTT.

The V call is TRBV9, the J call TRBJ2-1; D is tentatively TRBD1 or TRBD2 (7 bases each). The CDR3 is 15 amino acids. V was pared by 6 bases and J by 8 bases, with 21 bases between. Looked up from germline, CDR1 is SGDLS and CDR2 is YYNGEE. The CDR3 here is CASTPGGGPFHEQFF. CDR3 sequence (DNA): TGTGCCAGCACACCAGGGGGAGGGCCTTTCCATGAGCAGTTCTTC.

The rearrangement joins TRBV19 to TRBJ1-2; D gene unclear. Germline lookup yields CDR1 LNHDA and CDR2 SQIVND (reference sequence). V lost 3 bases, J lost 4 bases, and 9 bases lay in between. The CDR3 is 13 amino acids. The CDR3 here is CASSIELSYGYTF. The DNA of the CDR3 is TGTGCCAGTAGTATCGAACTTTCCTATGGCTACACCTTC. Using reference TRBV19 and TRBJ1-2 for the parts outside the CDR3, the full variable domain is DGGITQSPKYLFRKEGQNVTLSCEQNLNHDAMYWYRQDPGQGLRLIYYSQIVNDFQKGDIAEGYSVSREKKESFPLTVTSAQKNPTAFYLCASSIELSYGYTFGSGTRLTVV.

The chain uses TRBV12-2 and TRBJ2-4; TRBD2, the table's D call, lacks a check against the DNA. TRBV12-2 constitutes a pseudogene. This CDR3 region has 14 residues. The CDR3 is CASRLVPGGYIQYF. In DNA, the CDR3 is TGTGCAAGTCGCTTAGTTCCGGGGGGGTACATTCAGTACTTC.

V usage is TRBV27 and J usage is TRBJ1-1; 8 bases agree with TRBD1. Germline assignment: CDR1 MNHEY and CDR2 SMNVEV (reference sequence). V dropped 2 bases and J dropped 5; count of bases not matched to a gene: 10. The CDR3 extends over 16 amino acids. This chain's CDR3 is CASSLGAGGVWTEAFF. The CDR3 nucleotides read TGTGCCAGCAGTTTAGGGGCAGGGGGCGTGTGGACTGAAGCTTTCTTT.

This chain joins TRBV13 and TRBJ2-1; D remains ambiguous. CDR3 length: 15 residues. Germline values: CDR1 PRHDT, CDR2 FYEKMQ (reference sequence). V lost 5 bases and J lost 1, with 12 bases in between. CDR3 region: CASSPPDVSYNEQFF. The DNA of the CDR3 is TGTGCCAGCAGCCCCCCAGATGTTTCCTACAATGAGCAGTTCTTC.

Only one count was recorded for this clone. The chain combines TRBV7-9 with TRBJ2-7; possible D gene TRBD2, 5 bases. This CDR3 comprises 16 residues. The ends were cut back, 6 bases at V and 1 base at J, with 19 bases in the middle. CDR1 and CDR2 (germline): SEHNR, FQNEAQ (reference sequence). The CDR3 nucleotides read TGTGCCAGCAGTCAAAATACCGGGATGCAATCCTACGAGCAGTACTTC. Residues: CASSQNTGMQSYEQYF.

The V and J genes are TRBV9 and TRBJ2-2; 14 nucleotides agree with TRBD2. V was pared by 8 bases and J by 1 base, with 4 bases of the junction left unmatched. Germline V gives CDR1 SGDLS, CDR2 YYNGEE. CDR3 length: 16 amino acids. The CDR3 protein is CASNGLAGGNTGELFF. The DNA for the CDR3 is TGTGCCAGTAACGGACTAGCGGGAGGGAACACCGGGGAGCTGTTTTTT.

CDR3 DNA: TGTGCCAGCAGCGGTGGACAGGGATACGAGCAGTACTTC. Its protein product is CASSGGQGYEQYF. The chain joins TRBV9 to TRBJ2-7, with 8 bases identical to TRBD1. V gave up 3 bases and J gave up 4 bases; unmatched junction bases: 3. The CDR3 totals 13 residues. Germline assignment: CDR1 SGDLS and CDR2 YYNGEE.

The CDR3 is CASSDWDEKLFF. Written as DNA, the CDR3 is TGTGCCAGCAGTGATTGGGATGAAAAACTGTTTTTT. V usage is TRBV6-1 and J usage is TRBJ1-4; D remains unclear. CDR3 length: 12 residues. CDR1 is MNHNS, CDR2 SASEGT, per germline. V lost 3 bases and J 6 bases, leaving 5 bases between the germline ends.

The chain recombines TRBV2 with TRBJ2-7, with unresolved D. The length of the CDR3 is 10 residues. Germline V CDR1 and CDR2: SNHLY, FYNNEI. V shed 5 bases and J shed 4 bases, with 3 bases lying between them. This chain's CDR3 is CASSHYEQYF. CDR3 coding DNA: TGTGCCAGCAGTCATTACGAGCAGTACTTC.

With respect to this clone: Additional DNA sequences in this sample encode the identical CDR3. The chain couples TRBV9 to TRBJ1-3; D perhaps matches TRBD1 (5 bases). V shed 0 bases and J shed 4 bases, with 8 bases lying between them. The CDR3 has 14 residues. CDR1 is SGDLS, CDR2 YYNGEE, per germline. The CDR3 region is CASSVDDSGNTIYF. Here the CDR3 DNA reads TGTGCCAGCAGCGTAGACGACAGCGGAAACACCATATATTTT.

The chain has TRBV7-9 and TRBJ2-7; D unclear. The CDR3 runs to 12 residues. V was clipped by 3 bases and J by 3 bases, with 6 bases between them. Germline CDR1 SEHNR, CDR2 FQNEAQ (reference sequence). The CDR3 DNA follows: TGTGCCAGCAGCTTGAGAGACTACGAGCAGTACTTC. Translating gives CASSLRDYEQYF.

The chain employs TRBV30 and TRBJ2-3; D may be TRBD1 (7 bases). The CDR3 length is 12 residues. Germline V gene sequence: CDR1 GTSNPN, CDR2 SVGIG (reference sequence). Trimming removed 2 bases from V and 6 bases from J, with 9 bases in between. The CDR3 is CAWSPGGDTQYF. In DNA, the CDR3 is TGTGCCTGGAGTCCAGGGGGGGATACGCAGTATTTT.

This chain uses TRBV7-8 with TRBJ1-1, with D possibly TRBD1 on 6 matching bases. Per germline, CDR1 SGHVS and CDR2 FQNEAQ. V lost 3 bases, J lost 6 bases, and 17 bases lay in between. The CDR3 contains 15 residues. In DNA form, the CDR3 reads TGTGCCAGCAGCTTCAAAAAAGGACAGTCTGCTGAAGCTTTCTTT. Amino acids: CASSFKKGQSAEAFF.

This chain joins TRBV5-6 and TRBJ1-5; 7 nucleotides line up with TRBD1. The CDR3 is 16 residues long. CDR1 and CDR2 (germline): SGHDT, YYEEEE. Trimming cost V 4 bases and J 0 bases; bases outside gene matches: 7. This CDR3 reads CASSASTGYSNQPQHF. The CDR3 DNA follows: TGTGCCAGCAGCGCGTCGACAGGGTATAGCAATCAGCCCCAGCATTTT.

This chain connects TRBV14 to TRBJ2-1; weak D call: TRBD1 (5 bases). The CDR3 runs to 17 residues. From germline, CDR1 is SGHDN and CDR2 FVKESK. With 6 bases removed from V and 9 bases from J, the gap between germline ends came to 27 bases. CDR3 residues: CASSLGAQGDIFGEQFF. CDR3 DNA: TGTGCCAGCAGTCTAGGGGCGCAAGGGGATATATTTGGTGAGCAGTTCTTC.

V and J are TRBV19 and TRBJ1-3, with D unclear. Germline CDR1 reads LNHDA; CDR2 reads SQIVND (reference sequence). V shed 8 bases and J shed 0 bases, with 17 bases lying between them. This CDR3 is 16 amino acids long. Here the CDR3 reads CASGIPAGTSGNTIYF. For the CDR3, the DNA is TGTGCCAGTGGAATCCCGGCAGGAACCTCTGGAAACACCATATATTTT.

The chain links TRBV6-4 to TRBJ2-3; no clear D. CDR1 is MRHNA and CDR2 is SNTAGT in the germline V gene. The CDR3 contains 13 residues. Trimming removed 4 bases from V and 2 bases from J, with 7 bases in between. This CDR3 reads CASSGGFTDTQYF. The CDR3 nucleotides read TGTGCCAGCAGTGGGGGTTTCACAGATACGCAGTATTTT.

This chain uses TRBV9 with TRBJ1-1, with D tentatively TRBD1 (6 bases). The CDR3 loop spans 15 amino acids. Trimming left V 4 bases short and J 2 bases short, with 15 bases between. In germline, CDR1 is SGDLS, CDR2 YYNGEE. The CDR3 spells CASSPGGGGNTEAFF. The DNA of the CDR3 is TGTGCCAGCAGCCCTGGGGGGGGCGGAAACACTGAAGCTTTCTTT.

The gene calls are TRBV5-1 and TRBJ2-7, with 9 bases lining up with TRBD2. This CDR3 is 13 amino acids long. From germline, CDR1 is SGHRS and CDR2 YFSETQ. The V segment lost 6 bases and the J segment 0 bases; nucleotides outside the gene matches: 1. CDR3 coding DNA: TGCGCCAGCAAGCGGGAGGCCTCCTACGAGCAGTACTTC. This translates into CASKREASYEQYF.

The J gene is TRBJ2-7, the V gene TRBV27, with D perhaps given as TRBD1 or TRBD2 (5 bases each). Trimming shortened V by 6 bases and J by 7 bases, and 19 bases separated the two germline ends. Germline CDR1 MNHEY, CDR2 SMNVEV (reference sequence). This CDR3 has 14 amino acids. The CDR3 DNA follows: TGTGCCAGCAGCCCGGGACCCCCCCCCGGGGAGCAGTACTTC. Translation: CASSPGPPPGEQYF.

CDR3 nucleotides: TGTGCCACCGCCCGGGGGGGAGACCTTATGAACACTGAAGCTTTCTTT. This encodes CATARGGDLMNTEAFF. The chain combines TRBV25-1 with TRBJ1-1; perhaps TRBD1 as D (5 bases). The V end lost 10 bases, the J end lost 0 bases, and 21 bases lay between the germline ends. The CDR3 runs 16 residues. Germline V lookup: CDR1 MGHDK, CDR2 SYGVNS. Complete variable domain (other parts from reference TRBV25-1 and TRBJ1-1): EADIYQTPRYLVIGTGKKITLECSQTMGHDKMYWYQQDPGMELHLIHYSYGVNSTEKGDLSSESTVSRIRTEHFPLTLESARPSHTSQYLCATARGGDLMNTEAFFGQGTRLTVV.